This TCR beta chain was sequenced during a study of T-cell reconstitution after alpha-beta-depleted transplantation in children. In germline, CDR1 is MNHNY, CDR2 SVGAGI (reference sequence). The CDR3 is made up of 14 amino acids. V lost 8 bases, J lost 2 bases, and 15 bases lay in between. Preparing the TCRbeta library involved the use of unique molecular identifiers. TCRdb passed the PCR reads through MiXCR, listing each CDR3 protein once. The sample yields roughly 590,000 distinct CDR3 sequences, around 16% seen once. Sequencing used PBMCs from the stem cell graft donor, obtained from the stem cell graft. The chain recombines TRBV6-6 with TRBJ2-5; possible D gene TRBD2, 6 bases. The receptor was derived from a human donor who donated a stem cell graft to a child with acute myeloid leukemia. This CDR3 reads CASGGTRAQETQYF. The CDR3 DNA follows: TGTGCCAGCGGAGGGACGAGGGCGCAAGAGACCCAGTACTTC.